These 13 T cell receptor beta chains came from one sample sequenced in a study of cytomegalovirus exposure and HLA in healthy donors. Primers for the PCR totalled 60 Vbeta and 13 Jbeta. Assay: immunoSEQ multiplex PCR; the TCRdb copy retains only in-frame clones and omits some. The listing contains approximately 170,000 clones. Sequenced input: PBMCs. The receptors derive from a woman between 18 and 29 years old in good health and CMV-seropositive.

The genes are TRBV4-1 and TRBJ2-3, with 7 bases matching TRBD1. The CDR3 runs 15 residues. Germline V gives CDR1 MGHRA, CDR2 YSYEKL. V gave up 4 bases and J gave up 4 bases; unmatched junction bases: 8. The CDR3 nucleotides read TGCGCCAGCAGCCCCCTAGACAGGGCGCCAGATACGCAGTATTTT. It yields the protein CASSPLDRAPDTQYF.

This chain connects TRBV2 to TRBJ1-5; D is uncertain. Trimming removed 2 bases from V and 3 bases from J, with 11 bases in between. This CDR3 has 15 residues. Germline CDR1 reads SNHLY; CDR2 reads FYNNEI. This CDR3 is CASSERRTYNQPQHF. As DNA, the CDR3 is TGTGCCAGCAGTGAACGTCGAACCTACAATCAGCCCCAGCATTTT. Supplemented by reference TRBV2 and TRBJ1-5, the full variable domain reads EPEVTQTPSHQVTQMGQEVILRCVPISNHLYFYWYRQILGQKVEFLVSFYNNEISEKSEIFDDQFSVERPDGSNFTLKIRSTKLEDSAMYFCASSERRTYNQPQHFGDGTRLSIL.

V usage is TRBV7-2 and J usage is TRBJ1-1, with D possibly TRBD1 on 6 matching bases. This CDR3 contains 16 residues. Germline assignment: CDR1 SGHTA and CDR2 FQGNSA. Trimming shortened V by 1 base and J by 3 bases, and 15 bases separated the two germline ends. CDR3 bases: TGTGCCAGCAGCTTAGGGCCAGGGGCAGGGGACACTGAAGCTTTCTTT. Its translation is CASSLGPGAGDTEAFF. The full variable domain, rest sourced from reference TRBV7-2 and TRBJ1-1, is GAGVSQSPSNKVTEKGKDVELRCDPISGHTALYWYRQSLGQGLEFLIYFQGNSAPDKSGLPSDRFSAERTGGSVSTLTIQRTQQEDSAVYLCASSLGPGAGDTEAFFGQGTRLTVV.

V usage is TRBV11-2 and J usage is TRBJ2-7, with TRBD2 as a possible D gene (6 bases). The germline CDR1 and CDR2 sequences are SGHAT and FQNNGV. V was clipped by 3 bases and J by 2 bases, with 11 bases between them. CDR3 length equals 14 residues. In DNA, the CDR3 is TGTGCCAGCAGCTTCTCGGGACTCCCCTACGAGCAGTACTTC. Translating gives CASSFSGLPYEQYF. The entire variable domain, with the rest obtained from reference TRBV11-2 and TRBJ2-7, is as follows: EAGVAQSPRYKIIEKRQSVAFWCNPISGHATLYWYQQILGQGPKLLIQFQNNGVVDDSQLPKDRFSAERLKGVDSTLKIQPAKLEDSAVYLCASSFSGLPYEQYFGPGTRLTVT.

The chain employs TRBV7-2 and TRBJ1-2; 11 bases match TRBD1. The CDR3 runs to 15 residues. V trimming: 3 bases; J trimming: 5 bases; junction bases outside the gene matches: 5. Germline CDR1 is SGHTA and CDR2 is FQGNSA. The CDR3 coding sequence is TGTGCCAGCAGCTTTATCCGGGACAGGGGGTATGGCTACACCTTC. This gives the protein CASSFIRDRGYGYTF.

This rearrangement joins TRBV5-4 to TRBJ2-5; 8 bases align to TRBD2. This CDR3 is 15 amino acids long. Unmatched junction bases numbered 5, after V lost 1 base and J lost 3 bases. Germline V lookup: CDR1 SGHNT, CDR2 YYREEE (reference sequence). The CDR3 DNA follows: TGTGCCAGCAGCTTGCGGGAGGGCCCAAAAGAGACCCAGTACTTC. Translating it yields CASSLREGPKETQYF.

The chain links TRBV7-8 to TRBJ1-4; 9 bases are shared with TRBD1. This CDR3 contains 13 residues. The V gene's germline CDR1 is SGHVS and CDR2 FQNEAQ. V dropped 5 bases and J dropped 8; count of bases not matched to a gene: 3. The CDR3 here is CASSTDRGEKLFF. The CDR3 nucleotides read TGTGCCAGCAGCACCGACAGGGGGGAAAAACTGTTTTTT.

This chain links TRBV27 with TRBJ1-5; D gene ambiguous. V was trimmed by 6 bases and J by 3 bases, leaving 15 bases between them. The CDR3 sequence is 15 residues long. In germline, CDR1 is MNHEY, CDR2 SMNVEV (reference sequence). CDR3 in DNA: TGTGCCAGCAGCCCCGGGGTGGGAGACAATCAGCCCCAGCATTTT. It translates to CASSPGVGDNQPQHF.

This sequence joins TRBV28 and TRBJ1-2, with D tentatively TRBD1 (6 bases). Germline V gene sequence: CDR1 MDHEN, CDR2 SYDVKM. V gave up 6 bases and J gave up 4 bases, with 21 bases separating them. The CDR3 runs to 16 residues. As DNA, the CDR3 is TGTGCCAGCAGCTCTCCCCGGGGGGGCCTTATCTATGGCTACACCTTC. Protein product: CASSSPRGGLIYGYTF.

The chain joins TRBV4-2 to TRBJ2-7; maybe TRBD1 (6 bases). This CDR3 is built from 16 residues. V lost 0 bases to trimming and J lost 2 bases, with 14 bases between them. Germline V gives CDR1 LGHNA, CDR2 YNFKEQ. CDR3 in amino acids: CASSQDPGAGAYEQYF. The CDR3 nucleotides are TGTGCCAGCAGCCAAGACCCAGGGGCTGGAGCCTACGAGCAGTACTTC.

The CDR3 here is CASSLGGGTGDTEAFF. Here the CDR3 DNA reads TGCGCCAGCAGCTTGGGAGGAGGGACCGGGGACACTGAAGCTTTCTTT. The chain couples TRBV5-1 to TRBJ1-1; D is possibly TRBD1 (5 bases). Germline lookup yields CDR1 SGHRS and CDR2 YFSETQ. The CDR3 covers 16 residues. The germline V and J ends were trimmed by 0 bases and 3 bases, with 15 bases remaining between them.

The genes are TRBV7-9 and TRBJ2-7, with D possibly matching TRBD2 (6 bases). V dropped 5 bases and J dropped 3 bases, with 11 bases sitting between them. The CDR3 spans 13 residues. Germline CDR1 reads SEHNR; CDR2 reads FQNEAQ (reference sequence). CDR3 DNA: TGTGCCAGCAGCAAAAGGGAGGACTACGAGCAGTACTTC. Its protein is CASSKREDYEQYF.

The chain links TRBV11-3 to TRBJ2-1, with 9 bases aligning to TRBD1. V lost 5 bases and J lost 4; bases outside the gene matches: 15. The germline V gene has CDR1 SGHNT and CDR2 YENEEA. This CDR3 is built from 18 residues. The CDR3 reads CASSPLGTGFLRYNEQFF. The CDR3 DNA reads TGTGCCAGCAGCCCTCTCGGGACAGGGTTTCTGAGGTACAATGAGCAGTTCTTC.